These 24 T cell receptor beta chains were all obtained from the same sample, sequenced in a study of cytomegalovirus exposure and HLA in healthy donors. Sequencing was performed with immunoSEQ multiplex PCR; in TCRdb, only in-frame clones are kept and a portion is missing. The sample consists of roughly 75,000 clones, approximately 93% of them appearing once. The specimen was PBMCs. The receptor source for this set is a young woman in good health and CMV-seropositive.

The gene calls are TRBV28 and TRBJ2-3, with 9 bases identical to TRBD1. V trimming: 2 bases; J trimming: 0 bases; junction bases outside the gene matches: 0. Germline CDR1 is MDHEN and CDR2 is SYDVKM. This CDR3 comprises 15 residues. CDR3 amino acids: CASSLGTGSTDTQYF. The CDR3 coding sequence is TGTGCCAGCAGTTTAGGGACAGGGAGCACAGATACGCAGTATTTT.

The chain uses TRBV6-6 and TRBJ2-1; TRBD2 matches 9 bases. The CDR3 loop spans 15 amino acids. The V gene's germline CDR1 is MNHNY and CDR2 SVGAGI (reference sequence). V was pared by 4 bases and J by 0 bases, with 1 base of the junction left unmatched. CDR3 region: CASSFSGSSYNEQFF. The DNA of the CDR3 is TGTGCCAGCAGTTTTAGCGGGAGCTCCTACAATGAGCAGTTCTTC.

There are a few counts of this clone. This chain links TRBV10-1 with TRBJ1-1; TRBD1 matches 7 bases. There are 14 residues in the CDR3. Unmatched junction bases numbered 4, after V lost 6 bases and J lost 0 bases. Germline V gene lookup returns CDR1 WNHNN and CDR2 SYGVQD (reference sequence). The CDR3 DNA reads TGCGCCAGCAGCTCGGGACAGATGAACACTGAAGCTTTCTTT. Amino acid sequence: CASSSGQMNTEAFF.

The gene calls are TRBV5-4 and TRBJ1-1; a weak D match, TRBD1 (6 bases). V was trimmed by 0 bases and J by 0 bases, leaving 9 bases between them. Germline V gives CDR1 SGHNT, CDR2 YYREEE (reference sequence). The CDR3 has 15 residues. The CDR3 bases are TGTGCCAGCAGCTTGGACAGGGCCCTGAACACTGAAGCTTTCTTT. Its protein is CASSLDRALNTEAFF.

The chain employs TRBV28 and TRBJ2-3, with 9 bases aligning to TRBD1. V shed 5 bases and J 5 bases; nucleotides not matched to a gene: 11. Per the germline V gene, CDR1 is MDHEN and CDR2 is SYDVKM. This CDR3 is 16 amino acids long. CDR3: CASSMDRGNSRDTQYF. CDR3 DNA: TGTGCCAGCAGTATGGACAGGGGCAATTCTAGAGATACGCAGTATTTT.

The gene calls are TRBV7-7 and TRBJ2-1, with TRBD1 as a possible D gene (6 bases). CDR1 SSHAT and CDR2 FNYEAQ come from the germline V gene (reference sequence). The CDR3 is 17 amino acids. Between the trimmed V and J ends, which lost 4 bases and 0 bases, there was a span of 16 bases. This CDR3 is CASSSRPLTGSYNEQFF. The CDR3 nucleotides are TGTGCCAGCAGCTCACGCCCGCTGACAGGCTCCTACAATGAGCAGTTCTTC.

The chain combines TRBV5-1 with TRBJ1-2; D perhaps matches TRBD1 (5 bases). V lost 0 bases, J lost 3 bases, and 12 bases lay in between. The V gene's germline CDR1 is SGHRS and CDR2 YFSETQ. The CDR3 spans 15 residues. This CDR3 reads CASSLDWGRDYGYTF. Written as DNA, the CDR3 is TGCGCCAGCAGCTTGGATTGGGGGAGGGACTATGGCTACACCTTC.

The CDR3 protein is CASSPLSGGELFF. The CDR3 DNA sequence: TGTGCCAGCAGCCCCCTTTCCGGCGGGGAGCTGTTTTTT. This chain connects TRBV9 to TRBJ2-2, with unresolved D. In germline, CDR1 is SGDLS, CDR2 YYNGEE. V lost 4 bases, J lost 7 bases, and 11 bases lay in between. CDR3 length: 13 residues.

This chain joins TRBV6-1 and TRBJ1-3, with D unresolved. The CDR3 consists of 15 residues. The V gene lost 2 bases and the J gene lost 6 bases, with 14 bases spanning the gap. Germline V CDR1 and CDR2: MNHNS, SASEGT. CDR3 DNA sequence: TGTGCCAGCAGTGAAACCAGAGCGCGTTCAAACACCATATATTTT. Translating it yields CASSETRARSNTIYF.

CDR3 in amino acids: CASSYGQTNTGELFF. CDR3 coding DNA: TGTGCCAGCAGTTACGGGCAGACAAACACCGGGGAGCTGTTTTTT. The chain links TRBV6-5 to TRBJ2-2, with D uncertain. CDR1 is MNHEY, CDR2 SVGAGI, per germline. The CDR3 loop spans 15 amino acids. V lost 2 bases and J 2 bases, leaving 9 bases between the germline ends.

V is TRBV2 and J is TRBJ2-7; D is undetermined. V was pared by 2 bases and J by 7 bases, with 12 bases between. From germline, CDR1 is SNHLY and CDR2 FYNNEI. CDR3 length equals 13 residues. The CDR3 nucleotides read TGTGCCAGCAGTGAATTACTACTCTCGGAGCAGTACTTC. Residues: CASSELLLSEQYF. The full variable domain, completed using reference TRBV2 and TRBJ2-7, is EPEVTQTPSHQVTQMGQEVILRCVPISNHLYFYWYRQILGQKVEFLVSFYNNEISEKSEIFDDQFSVERPDGSNFTLKIRSTKLEDSAMYFCASSELLLSEQYFGPGTRLTVT.

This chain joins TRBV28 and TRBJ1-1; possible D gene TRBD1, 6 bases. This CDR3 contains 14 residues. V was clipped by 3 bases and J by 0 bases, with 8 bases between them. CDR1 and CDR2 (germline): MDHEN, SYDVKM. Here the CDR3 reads CASSLRGMNTEAFF. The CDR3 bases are TGTGCCAGCAGTTTGAGGGGGATGAACACTGAAGCTTTCTTT.

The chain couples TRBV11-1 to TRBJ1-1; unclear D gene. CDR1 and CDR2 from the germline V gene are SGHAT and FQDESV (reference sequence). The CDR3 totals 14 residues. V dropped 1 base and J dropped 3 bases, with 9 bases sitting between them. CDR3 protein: CASSLVTRDTEAFF. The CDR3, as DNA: TGTGCCAGCAGCTTAGTAACCCGGGACACTGAAGCTTTCTTT.

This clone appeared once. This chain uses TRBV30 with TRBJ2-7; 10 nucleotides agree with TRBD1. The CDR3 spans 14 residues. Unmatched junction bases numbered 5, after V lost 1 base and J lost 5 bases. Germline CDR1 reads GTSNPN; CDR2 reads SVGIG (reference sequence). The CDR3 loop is CAWSAGTGVDEQYF. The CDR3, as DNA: TGTGCCTGGAGTGCCGGGACAGGGGTTGACGAGCAGTACTTC.

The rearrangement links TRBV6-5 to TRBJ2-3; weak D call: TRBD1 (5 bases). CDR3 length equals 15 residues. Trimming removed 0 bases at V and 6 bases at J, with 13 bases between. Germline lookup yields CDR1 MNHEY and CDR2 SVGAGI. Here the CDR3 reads CASSYSQGRFDTQYF. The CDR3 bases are TGTGCCAGCAGTTACTCGCAGGGTCGATTCGATACGCAGTATTTT.

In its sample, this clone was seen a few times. Written as DNA, the CDR3 is TGTGCCAGCAGCTTAGGACAGGGGAACGGCTATGGCTACACCTTC. As protein: CASSLGQGNGYGYTF. The chain employs TRBV7-2 and TRBJ1-2; 8 bases map to TRBD1. The CDR3 extends over 15 amino acids. Germline lookup yields CDR1 SGHTA and CDR2 FQGNSA. The junction had 5 bases not matched to a gene; V was cut back by 1 base and J by 4 bases.

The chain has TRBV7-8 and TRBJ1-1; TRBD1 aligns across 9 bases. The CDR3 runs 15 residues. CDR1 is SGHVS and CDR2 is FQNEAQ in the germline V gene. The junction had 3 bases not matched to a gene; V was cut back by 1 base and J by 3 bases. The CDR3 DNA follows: TGTGCCAGCAGCTTAGACAGGGGGCCGGACACTGAAGCTTTCTTT. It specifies CASSLDRGPDTEAFF.

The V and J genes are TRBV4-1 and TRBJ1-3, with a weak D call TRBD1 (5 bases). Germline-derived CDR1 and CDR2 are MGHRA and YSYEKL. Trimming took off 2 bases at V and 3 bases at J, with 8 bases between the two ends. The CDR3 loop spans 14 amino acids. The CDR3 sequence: CASSQTTDGNTIYF. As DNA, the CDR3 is TGCGCCAGCAGCCAAACGACAGATGGAAACACCATATATTTT.

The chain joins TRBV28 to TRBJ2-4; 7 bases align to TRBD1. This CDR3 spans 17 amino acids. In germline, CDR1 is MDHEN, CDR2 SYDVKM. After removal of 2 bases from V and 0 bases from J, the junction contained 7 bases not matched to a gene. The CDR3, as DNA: TGTGCCAGCAGTTTAGTTGGACAGGTTGTAGCCAAAAACATTCAGTACTTC. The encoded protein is CASSLVGQVVAKNIQYF.

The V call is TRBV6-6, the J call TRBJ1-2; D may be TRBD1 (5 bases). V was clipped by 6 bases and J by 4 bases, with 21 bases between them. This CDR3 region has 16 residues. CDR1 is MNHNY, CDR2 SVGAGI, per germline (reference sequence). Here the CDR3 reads CASSSFQGTAIYGYTF. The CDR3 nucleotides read TGTGCCAGCAGCTCGTTTCAGGGTACTGCGATCTATGGCTACACCTTC.

Here the CDR3 DNA reads TGCAGTGCTAGAGTAGGGGCCGGCTACACCTTC. This codes for CSARVGAGYTF. V is TRBV20-1 and J is TRBJ1-2, with D possibly being TRBD1 (5 bases). V dropped 1 base and J dropped 8 bases, with 8 bases sitting between them. Germline CDR1 and CDR2: DFQATT and SNEGSKA (reference sequence). This CDR3 has 11 residues.

CDR3 loop: CASSRLAGGPYEQFF. The CDR3 DNA reads as TGTGCCAGCAGCCGGCTAGCGGGGGGGCCATATGAGCAGTTCTTC. The chain is built from TRBV6-5 and TRBJ2-1; 12 nucleotides align to TRBD2. CDR1 MNHEY and CDR2 SVGAGI come from the germline V gene. CDR3 length equals 15 residues. The V gene end was trimmed by 6 bases and the J gene end by 8 bases; junction bases not matched to a gene: 8.

CDR3 DNA: TGTGCCAGCAGCCCAACGGGGAATCAGCCCCAGCATTTT. Translation gives CASSPTGNQPQHF. The rearrangement joins TRBV11-3 to TRBJ1-5; D is unresolved. The CDR3 runs to 13 residues. The germline V gene has CDR1 SGHNT and CDR2 YENEEA. V gave up 5 bases and J gave up 4 bases, with 9 bases separating them.

The DNA for the CDR3 is TGCGCCAGCAGCCAAGATTTGCGGGACGGTCTGAATGAAAAACTGTTTTTT. Its protein is CASSQDLRDGLNEKLFF. This chain joins TRBV4-3 and TRBJ1-4; possibly TRBD1 for D (5 bases). The CDR3 runs to 17 residues. Germline CDR1 LGHNA, CDR2 YSLEER. Between the trimmed V and J ends, which lost 0 bases and 5 bases, there was a span of 16 bases.